Below are 29 T cell receptor beta chains sequenced from a single sample in a study of cytomegalovirus exposure and HLA in healthy donors. The study ran its PCR with 60 Vbeta and 13 Jbeta primers. Libraries were prepared by immunoSEQ multiplex PCR; TCRdb keeps only in-frame clonotypes and omits some of them. The table includes about 150,000 clones, 74% detected once. Sequencing used PBMCs. These receptors were obtained from a man aged 30-40 years in good health and CMV-seronegative.

The chain has TRBV6-1 and TRBJ1-1, with TRBD1 matching 8 bases. CDR1 is MNHNS and CDR2 is SASEGT in the germline V gene. The J segment lost 2 bases and the V segment lost 6 bases, leaving 5 bases of the junction unmatched. There are 14 residues in the CDR3. CDR3 nucleotide sequence: TGTGCCAGCAGAATTGACAGGGGCAACACTGAAGCTTTCTTT. This gives the protein CASRIDRGNTEAFF.

The chain uses TRBV28 and TRBJ1-5, with 7 bases identical to TRBD1. The germline V gene encodes CDR1 MDHEN and CDR2 SYDVKM. V shed 7 bases, J shed 6 bases, and the junction held 9 bases outside the gene matches. This CDR3 region has 14 residues. This chain's CDR3 is CASILQGLGQPQHF. DNA of the CDR3: TGTGCCAGCATACTACAGGGGTTGGGTCAGCCCCAGCATTTT.

This clone has just a few counts. The chain links TRBV14 to TRBJ2-7; D perhaps matches TRBD2 (7 bases). Germline CDR1 and CDR2: SGHDN and FVKESK. The CDR3 extends over 15 amino acids. Trimming cost V 1 base and J 4 bases, with 14 bases left between them. The CDR3, as DNA: TGTGCCAGCAGCCAAGTTTTCGGGGGGCTTTACGAGCAGTACTTC. Its translation is CASSQVFGGLYEQYF.

J is TRBJ1-2 and V is TRBV4-3; 9 nucleotides line up with TRBD1. Germline lookup yields CDR1 LGHNA and CDR2 YSLEER. Trimming removed 1 base from V and 8 bases from J; junction bases left unmatched: 11. There are 16 residues in the CDR3. CDR3 DNA: TGCGCCAGCAGCCAAGGGCAGGACAGGGGAGCAGGGGGCTACACCTTC. Translating it yields CASSQGQDRGAGGYTF.

The chain employs TRBV5-4 and TRBJ1-1, with a weak D call TRBD1 (5 bases). The CDR3 is 15 residues long. Germline V gene data show CDR1 as SGHNT and CDR2 as YYREEE (reference sequence). The V end lost 0 bases, the J end lost 6 bases, and 15 bases lay between the germline ends. The CDR3 bases are TGTGCCAGCAGCTTGGGGGGGGTCCTGGGTGCTGAAGCTTTCTTT. This codes for CASSLGGVLGAEAFF.

Only one count was recorded for this clone. This chain connects TRBV7-2 to TRBJ2-2; 8 positions agree with TRBD2. Germline V gene data show CDR1 as SGHTA and CDR2 as FQGNSA. V dropped 0 bases and J dropped 5; count of bases not matched to a gene: 5. This CDR3 comprises 16 residues. In nucleotides, the CDR3 is TGTGCCAGCAGCTTAGCGGGGCGGGGGGTTACCGGGGAGCTGTTTTTT. Translated: CASSLAGRGVTGELFF.

The chain recombines TRBV27 with TRBJ1-1, with D tentatively TRBD1 (5 bases). Germline V lookup: CDR1 MNHEY, CDR2 SMNVEV (reference sequence). This CDR3 region has 14 residues. The V end lost 4 bases, the J end lost 0 bases, and 9 bases lay between the germline ends. The CDR3 region is CASSYGQLNTEAFF. The CDR3, as DNA: TGTGCCAGCAGTTATGGACAATTGAACACTGAAGCTTTCTTT.

The V and J genes are TRBV10-3 and TRBJ2-3; TRBD1 is a possible D gene (7 bases). CDR1 and CDR2 from the germline V gene are ENHRY and SYGVKD. CDR3 length: 14 residues. V gave up 3 bases and J gave up 3 bases, with 10 bases separating them. This CDR3 reads CAISEQGRTDTQYF. In nucleotides, the CDR3 is TGTGCCATCAGTGAACAGGGGAGGACAGATACGCAGTATTTT.

This chain links TRBV27 with TRBJ1-1; TRBD1 matches at 9 bases. Trimming took 4 bases from V and 5 from J; bases not matched to a gene: 5. Germline V gives CDR1 MNHEY, CDR2 SMNVEV (reference sequence). The CDR3 totals 14 residues. CDR3 nucleotides: TGTGCCAGCAGTTATACAGGGGGCCAAACTGAAGCTTTCTTT. It yields the protein CASSYTGGQTEAFF.

CDR3 residues: CASSLAGNDGYTF. The CDR3 DNA reads TGTGCCAGCAGTTTGGCGGGGAATGACGGCTACACCTTC. The V gene is TRBV28, the J gene TRBJ1-2; no firm D call. Trimming took 3 bases from V and 8 from J, leaving 13 bases between them. This CDR3 has 13 amino acids. Germline V gene sequence: CDR1 MDHEN, CDR2 SYDVKM.

The J gene is TRBJ2-2, the V gene TRBV6-5, with unresolved D. This CDR3 region has 16 residues. V was shortened by 0 bases and J by 1 base, with 9 bases between the two germline ends. In germline, CDR1 is MNHEY, CDR2 SVGAGI. The CDR3 sequence: CASSYSIYKNTGELFF. The DNA for the CDR3 is TGTGCCAGCAGTTACTCGATTTACAAGAACACCGGGGAGCTGTTTTTT.

The chain recombines TRBV11-2 with TRBJ2-1; unclear D gene. This CDR3 region has 14 residues. Trimming left V 3 bases short and J 0 bases short, with 6 bases between. Germline assignment: CDR1 SGHAT and CDR2 FQNNGV. CDR3 protein: CASSLLSSYNEQFF. The CDR3 DNA sequence: TGTGCCAGCAGCTTGCTCAGCTCCTACAATGAGCAGTTCTTC.

This clone was counted a few times. V and J are TRBV27 and TRBJ2-2; 7 positions agree with TRBD2. The CDR3 covers 15 residues. CDR1 and CDR2 from the germline V gene are MNHEY and SMNVEV (reference sequence). V trimming: 2 bases; J trimming: 4 bases; junction bases outside the gene matches: 4. As DNA, the CDR3 is TGTGCCAGCAGTTTAATGGGGGGGATCACCGGGGAGCTGTTTTTT. Translating gives CASSLMGGITGELFF.

The J gene is TRBJ2-7, the V gene TRBV4-1; no reliable D call. The CDR3 spans 15 residues. CDR1 and CDR2 (germline): MGHRA, YSYEKL. The V and J ends lost 3 bases and 0 bases respectively, with 12 bases between them. The CDR3: CASSHDTGSSYEQYF. The CDR3, as DNA: TGCGCCAGCAGCCATGATACCGGGTCCTCCTACGAGCAGTACTTC.

The chain joins TRBV6-6 to TRBJ2-3; 9 bases map to TRBD2. Germline V gene data show CDR1 as MNHNY and CDR2 as SVGAGI (reference sequence). The CDR3 loop spans 15 amino acids. V lost 4 bases to trimming and J lost 5 bases; unmatched junction nucleotides: 7. CDR3 bases: TGTGCCAGCAGTTTCGGCGGGGGGGCGATAGATACGCAGTATTTT. It is translated as CASSFGGGAIDTQYF.

The chain employs TRBV7-2 and TRBJ2-7; possible D gene TRBD1, 6 bases. The CDR3 contains 14 residues. Trimming pared 1 base from V and 3 bases from J, leaving 10 bases between. From germline, CDR1 is SGHTA and CDR2 FQGNSA. CDR3 sequence reads: CASSLGTGNYEQYF. Here the CDR3 DNA reads TGTGCCAGCAGCTTAGGCACAGGGAACTACGAGCAGTACTTC.

On this clone: Relative to the germline gene, one junction end is altered; a read error may explain this. This rearrangement joins TRBV7-9 to TRBJ1-6; no firm D call. Germline V gives CDR1 SEHNR, CDR2 FQNEAQ (reference sequence). The CDR3 has 14 amino acids. This CDR3 is CASSLQEGNSPLNF. Written as DNA, the CDR3 is TGTGCCAGCAGCTTACAGGAGGGTAATTCACCCCTCAACTTT.

The count of this clone is one. CDR3 in amino acids: CASSLDGGGNSPLHF. In DNA form, the CDR3 reads TGCGCCAGCAGCTTGGATGGGGGGGGGAATTCACCCCTCCACTTT. This chain links TRBV5-1 with TRBJ1-6, with D perhaps TRBD1 (5 bases). V lost 0 bases to trimming and J lost 7 bases, with 11 bases between them. Germline CDR1 SGHRS, CDR2 YFSETQ. The CDR3 loop spans 15 amino acids.

The J gene is TRBJ1-3, the V gene TRBV6-5; 7 nucleotides align to TRBD1. The CDR3 loop spans 13 amino acids. The germline V gene encodes CDR1 MNHEY and CDR2 SVGAGI. V was clipped by 2 bases and J by 8 bases; unmatched bases: 3. The CDR3 coding sequence is TGTGCCAGCAGTTACGACAGGGTAGACACCATATATTTT. Its protein product is CASSYDRVDTIYF.

This clone was seen just once. In nucleotides, the CDR3 is TGTGCCACCAGCGTGGCCAGCACAGATACGCAGTATTTT. This codes for CATSVASTDTQYF. This sequence joins TRBV15 and TRBJ2-3; D call uncertain. The CDR3 has 13 residues. Trimming pared 5 bases from V and 0 bases from J, leaving 6 bases between. CDR1 and CDR2 from the germline V gene are LNHNV and YYDKDF (reference sequence).

The chain employs TRBV13 and TRBJ2-1, with a tentative D call TRBD1 (6 bases). Germline CDR1 and CDR2: PRHDT and FYEKMQ (reference sequence). V lost 5 bases, J lost 8 bases, and 13 bases lay in between. The CDR3 runs 13 residues. The CDR3 here is CASSEDSRDEQFF. CDR3 nucleotide sequence: TGTGCCAGCAGCGAGGACAGCCGGGATGAGCAGTTCTTC. Full variable domain (remainder filled in from reference TRBV13 and TRBJ2-1): AAGVIQSPRHLIKEKRETATLKCYPIPRHDTVYWYQQGPGQDPQFLISFYEKMQSDKGSIPDRFSAQQFSDYHSELNMSSLELGDSALYFCASSEDSRDEQFFGPGTRLTVL.

The J gene is TRBJ1-2, the V gene TRBV9, with TRBD1 matching over 10 bases. Germline CDR1 and CDR2: SGDLS and YYNGEE. V shed 3 bases, J shed 7 bases, and the junction held 9 bases outside the gene matches. The CDR3 is made up of 15 amino acids. The CDR3 DNA is TGTGCCAGCAGCGGAACCGGGACAGGGGTCCGTGGCTACACCTTC. Translating gives CASSGTGTGVRGYTF. The complete variable domain, with remaining parts taken from reference TRBV9 and TRBJ1-2, reads DSGVTQTPKHLITATGQRVTLRCSPRSGDLSVYWYQQSLDQGLQFLIQYYNGEERAKGNILERFSAQQFPDLHSELNLSSLELGDSALYFCASSGTGTGVRGYTFGSGTRLTVV.

The chain has TRBV9 and TRBJ2-1, with 9 nucleotides matching TRBD2. CDR1 is SGDLS and CDR2 is YYNGEE in the germline V gene. V lost 2 bases, J lost 9 bases, and 9 bases stayed unmatched. This CDR3 is 15 amino acids long. CDR3 in DNA: TGTGCCAGCAGCGTGATAGCGGGGGACAACACTGAGCAGTTCTTC. It encodes CASSVIAGDNTEQFF.

This sequence joins TRBV19 and TRBJ2-4; 9 bases map to TRBD1. The CDR3 runs 14 residues. V lost 5 bases, J lost 7 bases, and 6 bases stayed unmatched. Germline V gene data show CDR1 as LNHDA and CDR2 as SQIVND (reference sequence). The CDR3 reads CASSLTGGQNIQYF. For the CDR3, the DNA is TGTGCCAGTAGTCTTACAGGGGGCCAGAACATTCAGTACTTC.

The chain has TRBV9 and TRBJ2-3; no firm D call. Germline-derived CDR1 and CDR2 are SGDLS and YYNGEE. The CDR3 is 12 residues long. Trimming pared 3 bases from V and 2 bases from J, leaving 4 bases between. CDR3 sequence: CASSASTDTQYF. Written as DNA, the CDR3 is TGTGCCAGCAGCGCGTCCACAGATACGCAGTATTTT.

This chain's CDR3 is CAIAGSGTDTQYF. In DNA form, the CDR3 reads TGTGCCATTGCAGGGTCGGGCACAGATACGCAGTATTTT. The rearrangement uses TRBV2 and TRBJ2-3; TRBD1 is a possible D gene (5 bases). Germline CDR1 SNHLY, CDR2 FYNNEI. This CDR3 contains 13 residues. V lost 10 bases to trimming and J lost 1 base, with 12 bases between them.

The CDR3 nucleotides read TGCGCCAGCAGCCAGGCCGGGACAGCCTCTTTGGAGGGAGAGACCCAGTACTTC. Amino acids: CASSQAGTASLEGETQYF. The V gene is TRBV4-1, the J gene TRBJ2-5, with D maybe TRBD1 (7 bases). The CDR3 has 18 amino acids. Germline V lookup: CDR1 MGHRA, CDR2 YSYEKL. Trimming stripped 3 bases from V and 4 bases from J, with 24 bases between.

This rearrangement joins TRBV9 to TRBJ2-1, with TRBD2 as a possible D gene (7 bases). The CDR3 length is 15 residues. V dropped 0 bases and J dropped 9 bases, with 16 bases sitting between them. Per germline, CDR1 SGDLS and CDR2 YYNGEE. This CDR3 reads CASSVDVGGRIEQFF. The CDR3, as DNA: TGTGCCAGCAGCGTAGATGTGGGGGGGCGGATTGAGCAGTTCTTC.

The chain combines TRBV6-5 with TRBJ1-1; D ambiguous. The CDR3 covers 13 residues. Germline lookup yields CDR1 MNHEY and CDR2 SVGAGI. Trimming took 5 bases from V and 6 from J, leaving 13 bases between them. The CDR3 reads CASSPSRAAEAFF. The CDR3 bases are TGTGCCAGCAGTCCGAGTCGCGCGGCTGAAGCTTTCTTT.